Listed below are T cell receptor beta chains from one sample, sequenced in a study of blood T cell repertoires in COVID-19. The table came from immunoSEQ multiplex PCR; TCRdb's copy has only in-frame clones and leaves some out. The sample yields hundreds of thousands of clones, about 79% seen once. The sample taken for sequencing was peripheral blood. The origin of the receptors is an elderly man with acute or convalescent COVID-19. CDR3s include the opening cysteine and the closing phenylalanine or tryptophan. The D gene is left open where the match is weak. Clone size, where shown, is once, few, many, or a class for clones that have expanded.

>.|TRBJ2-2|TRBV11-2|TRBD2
CASSPRGVSNTGELFF
TGTGCCAGCAGCCCACGGGGGGTCTCGAACACCGGGGAGCTGTTTTTT
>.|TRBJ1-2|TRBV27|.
CASSLSEGDYGYTF
TGTGCCAGCAGTTTATCGGAAGGGGACTATGGCTACACCTTC
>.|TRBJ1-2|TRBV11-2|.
CASSPIRWRGTNYGYTF
TGTGCCAGCAGCCCCATACGGTGGCGGGGAACTAACTATGGCTACACCTTC
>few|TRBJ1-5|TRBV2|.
CASSDRNNQPQHF
TGTGCCAGCAGTGACAGGAACAATCAGCCCCAGCATTTT
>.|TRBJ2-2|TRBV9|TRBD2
CASSVGGRGHSGGELFF
TGTGCCAGCAGCGTAGGCGGGAGAGGTCATTCGGGCGGGGAGCTGTTTTTT
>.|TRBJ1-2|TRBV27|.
CASSPGQGIYGYTF
TGTGCCAGCAGTCCCGGGCAGGGAATCTATGGCTACACCTTC
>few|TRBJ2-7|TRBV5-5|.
CASSVTGTFSYEQYF
TGTGCCAGCAGCGTTACCGGGACTTTCTCCTACGAGCAGTACTTC
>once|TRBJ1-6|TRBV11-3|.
CASSSVYSPLHF
TGTGCCAGCAGCTCGGTTTATTCACCCCTCCACTTT
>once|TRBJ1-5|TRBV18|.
CASSPTTSNQPQHF
TGTGCCAGCTCACCAACTACCAGCAATCAGCCCCAGCATTTT
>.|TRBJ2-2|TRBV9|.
CASSVARNTGELFF
TGTGCCAGCAGCGTAGCTCGGAACACCGGGGAGCTGTTTTTT
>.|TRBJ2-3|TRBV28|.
CASSPLGRGNADTQYF
TGTGCCAGCAGCCCGCTGGGCAGGGGAAATGCAGATACGCAGTATTTT
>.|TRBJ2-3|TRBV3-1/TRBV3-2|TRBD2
CASSRRTSESTDTQYF
TGTGCCAGCAGCCGTAGGACTAGCGAGAGCACAGATACGCAGTATTTT
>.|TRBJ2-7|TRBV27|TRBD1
CASSLTSGTGGYEQYF
TGTGCCAGCAGTTTGACCTCCGGGACAGGGGGCTACGAGCAGTACTTC
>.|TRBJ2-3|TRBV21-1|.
CASSNAGSKSGRRADTQYF
TGTGCCAGCAGCAACGCCGGGAGCAAATCTGGTCGAAGAGCAGATACGCAGTATTTT
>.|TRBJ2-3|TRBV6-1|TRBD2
CASSDSSGVMVTQYF
TGTGCCAGCAGTGATAGCAGCGGGGTTATGGTTACGCAGTATTTT
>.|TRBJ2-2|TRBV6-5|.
CASSYLGELFF
TGTGCCAGCAGTTACCTCGGGGAGCTGTTTTTT
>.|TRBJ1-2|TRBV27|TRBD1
CASSFDRGRGGYTF
TGTGCCAGCAGTTTCGACAGGGGGCGCGGTGGCTACACCTTC
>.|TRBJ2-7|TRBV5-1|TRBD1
CASRGGMGQGGEQYF
TGCGCCAGCAGGGGAGGGATGGGACAGGGAGGCGAGCAGTACTTC
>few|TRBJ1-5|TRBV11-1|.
CASSLGSGSNQPQHF
TGTGCCAGCAGCTTAGGTTCGGGTAGCAATCAGCCCCAGCATTTT
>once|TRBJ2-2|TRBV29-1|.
CSVEVPANTGELFF
TGCAGCGTTGAAGTCCCTGCGAACACCGGGGAGCTGTTTTTT